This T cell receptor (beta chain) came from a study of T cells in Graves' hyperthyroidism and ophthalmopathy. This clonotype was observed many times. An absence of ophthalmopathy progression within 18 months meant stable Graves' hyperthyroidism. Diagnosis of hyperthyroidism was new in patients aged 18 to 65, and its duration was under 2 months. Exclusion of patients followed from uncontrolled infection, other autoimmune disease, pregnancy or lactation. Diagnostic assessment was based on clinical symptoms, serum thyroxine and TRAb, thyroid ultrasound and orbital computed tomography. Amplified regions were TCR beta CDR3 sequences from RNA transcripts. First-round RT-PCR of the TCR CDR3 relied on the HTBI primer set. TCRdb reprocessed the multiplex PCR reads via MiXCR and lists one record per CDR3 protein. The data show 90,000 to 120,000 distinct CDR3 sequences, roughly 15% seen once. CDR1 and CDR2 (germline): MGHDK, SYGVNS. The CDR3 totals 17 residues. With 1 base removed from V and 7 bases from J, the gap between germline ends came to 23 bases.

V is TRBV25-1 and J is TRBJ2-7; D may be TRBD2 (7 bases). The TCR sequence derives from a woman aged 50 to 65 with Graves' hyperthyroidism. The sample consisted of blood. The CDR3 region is CASSESSRGGDRLEQYF. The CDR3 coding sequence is TGTGCCAGCAGTGAATCATCAAGGGGGGGGGACCGTTTGGAGCAGTACTTC.